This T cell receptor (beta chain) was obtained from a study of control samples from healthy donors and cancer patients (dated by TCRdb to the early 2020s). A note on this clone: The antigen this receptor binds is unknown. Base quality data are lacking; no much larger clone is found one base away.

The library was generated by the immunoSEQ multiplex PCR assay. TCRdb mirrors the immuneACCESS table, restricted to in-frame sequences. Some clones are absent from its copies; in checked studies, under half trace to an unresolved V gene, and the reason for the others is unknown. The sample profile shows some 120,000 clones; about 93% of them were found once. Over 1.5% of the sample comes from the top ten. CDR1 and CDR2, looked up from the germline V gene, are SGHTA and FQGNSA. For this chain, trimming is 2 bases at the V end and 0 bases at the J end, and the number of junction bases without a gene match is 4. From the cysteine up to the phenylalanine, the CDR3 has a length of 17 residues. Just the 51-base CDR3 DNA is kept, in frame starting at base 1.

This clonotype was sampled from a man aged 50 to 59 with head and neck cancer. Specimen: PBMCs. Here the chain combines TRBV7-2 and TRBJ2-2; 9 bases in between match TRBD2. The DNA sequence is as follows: TGTGCCAGCAGCTTAAGGCGCGGGGGGGCGAACACCGGGGAGCTGTTTTTT. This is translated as CASSLRRGGANTGELFF.